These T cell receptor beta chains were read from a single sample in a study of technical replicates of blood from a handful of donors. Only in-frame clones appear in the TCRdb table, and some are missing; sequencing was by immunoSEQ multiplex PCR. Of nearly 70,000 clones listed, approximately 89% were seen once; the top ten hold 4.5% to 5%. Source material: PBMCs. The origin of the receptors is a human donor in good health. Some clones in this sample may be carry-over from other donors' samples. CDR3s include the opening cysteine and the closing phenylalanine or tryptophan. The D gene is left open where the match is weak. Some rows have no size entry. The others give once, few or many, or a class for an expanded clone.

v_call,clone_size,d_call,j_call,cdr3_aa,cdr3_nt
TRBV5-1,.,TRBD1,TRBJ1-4,CASSLGQGAFANEKLFF,TGCGCCAGCAGCTTGGGACAGGGGGCGTTTGCTAATGAAAAACTGTTTTTT
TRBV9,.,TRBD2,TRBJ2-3,CASSLTSRGGTDTQYF,TGTGCCAGCAGCCTTACTTCGCGGGGGGGCACAGATACGCAGTATTTT
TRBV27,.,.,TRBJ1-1,CASRPRENTEAFF,TGTGCCAGCAGACCACGGGAGAACACTGAAGCTTTCTTT
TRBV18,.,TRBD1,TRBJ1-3,CASSPGQGAFGNTIYF,TGTGCCAGCTCACCCGGCCAGGGGGCGTTCGGAAACACCATATATTTT
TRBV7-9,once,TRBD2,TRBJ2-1,CASSLALAGGINEQFF,TGTGCCAGCAGCTTAGCACTAGCGGGAGGGATTAATGAGCAGTTCTTC
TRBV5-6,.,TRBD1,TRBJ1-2,CASSWDWTGKSLNTF,TGTGCCAGCAGCTGGGACTGGACAGGGAAAAGTTTAAACACCTTC
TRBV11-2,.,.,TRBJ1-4,CASSYGRGSEKLFF,TGTGCCAGCAGCTACGGACGGGGAAGCGAAAAACTGTTTTTT
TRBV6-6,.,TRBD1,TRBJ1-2,CASSYSRQGGNYGYTF,TGTGCCAGCAGTTACTCGAGACAGGGGGGGAACTATGGCTACACCTTC
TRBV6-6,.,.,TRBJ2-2,CASSYVRGATGELFF,TGTGCCAGCAGTTACGTCAGGGGGGCAACCGGGGAGCTGTTTTTT
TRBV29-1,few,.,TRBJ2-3,CSVEDQAGGTQYF,TGCAGCGTTGAAGATCAGGCCGGGGGTACGCAGTATTTT
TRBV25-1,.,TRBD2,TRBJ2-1,CASSVLAAGAGNEQFF,TGTGCCAGCAGTGTTCTAGCAGCGGGGGCCGGGAATGAGCAGTTCTTC
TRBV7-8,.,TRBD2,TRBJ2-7,CASSTGLAGGYQYF,TGTGCCAGCTCGACCGGACTAGCGGGAGGGTATCAGTACTTC
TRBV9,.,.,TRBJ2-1,CASSVVSAPFNEQFF,TGTGCCAGCAGCGTAGTAAGCGCCCCGTTCAATGAGCAGTTCTTC
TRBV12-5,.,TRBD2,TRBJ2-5,CASGFSGGLAFQETQYF,TGTGCTAGTGGTTTCTCAGGGGGACTAGCGTTCCAAGAGACCCAGTACTTC
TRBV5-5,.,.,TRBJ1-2,CASSTQLNYGYTF,TGTGCCAGCAGCACACAGTTAAACTATGGCTACACCTTC
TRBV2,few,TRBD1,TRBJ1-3,CASSTPGQGSGNTIYF,TGTGCCAGCAGTACTCCGGGACAGGGTTCTGGAAACACCATATATTTT
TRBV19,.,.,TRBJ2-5,CASSLTGVQETQYF,TGTGCCAGTAGCCTCACAGGTGTCCAAGAGACCCAGTACTTC
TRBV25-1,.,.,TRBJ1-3,CASSEFKQGSSGNTIYF,TGTGCCAGCAGTGAATTCAAACAGGGAAGCTCTGGAAACACCATATATTTT
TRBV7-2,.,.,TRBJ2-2,CASSLYRNTGELFF,TGTGCCAGCAGCTTATATCGGAACACCGGGGAGCTGTTTTTT
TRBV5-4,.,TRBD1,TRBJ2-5,CASSFPDREETQYF,TGTGCCAGCAGCTTCCCAGACAGGGAAGAGACCCAGTACTTC
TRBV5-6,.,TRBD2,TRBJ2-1,CASSSWEGWEQFF,TGTGCCAGCAGCTCCTGGGAGGGCTGGGAGCAGTTCTTC
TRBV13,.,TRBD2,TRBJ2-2,CASSSLAVGTGELFF,TGTGCCAGCAGCTCGCTAGCGGTGGGGACCGGGGAGCTGTTTTTT
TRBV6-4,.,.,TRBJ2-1,CASSDGSHNEQFF,TGTGCCAGCAGTGACGGCAGTCACAATGAGCAGTTCTTC
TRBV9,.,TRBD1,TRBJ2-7,CASSAQTGTYEQYF,TGTGCCAGCAGCGCTCAGACAGGGACCTACGAGCAGTACTTC
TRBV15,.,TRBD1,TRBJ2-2,CATSRQGAINQELFF,TGTGCCACCAGTAGACAGGGGGCGATCAATCAGGAGCTGTTTTTT
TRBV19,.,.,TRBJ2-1,CASSARGGAARSYNEQFF,TGTGCCAGTAGTGCACGAGGGGGAGCGGCCCGCTCCTACAATGAGCAGTTCTTC
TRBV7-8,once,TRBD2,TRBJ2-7,CASSAGLAGDSYEQYF,TGTGCCAGCAGCGCTGGACTAGCGGGAGACTCCTACGAGCAGTACTTC
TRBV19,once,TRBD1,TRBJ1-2,CASSIGGQAFSYGYTF,TGTGCCAGTAGTATCGGTGGACAGGCTTTTAGTTATGGCTACACCTTC
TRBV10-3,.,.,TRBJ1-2,CAISERAGAGYTF,TGTGCCATCAGTGAGCGGGCAGGGGCTGGCTACACCTTC
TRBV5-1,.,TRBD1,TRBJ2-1,CASRGQDYNEQFF,TGCGCCAGCAGGGGACAGGATTACAATGAGCAGTTCTTC
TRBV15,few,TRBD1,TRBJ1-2,CATSRDRGQYGYTF,TGTGCCACCAGCAGAGATAGGGGGCAATATGGCTACACCTTC
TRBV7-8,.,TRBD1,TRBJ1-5,CASSGGGQNSNQPQHF,TGTGCCAGCAGCGGTGGGGGACAGAATAGCAATCAGCCCCAGCATTTT
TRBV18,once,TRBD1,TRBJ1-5,CASSPGQGNQPQHF,TGTGCCAGCTCGCCGGGACAGGGCAATCAGCCCCAGCATTTT
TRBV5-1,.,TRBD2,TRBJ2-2,CASSPGGNTGELFF,TGCGCCAGCAGCCCGGGGGGGAACACCGGGGAGCTGTTTTTT
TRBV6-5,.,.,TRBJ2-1,CASSKLGGMINEQFF,TGTGCCAGCAGTAAACTGGGGGGAATGATAAATGAGCAGTTCTTC
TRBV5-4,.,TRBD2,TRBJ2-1,CASSLAMVAGGVF,TGTGCCAGCAGCTTGGCCATGGTAGCGGGGGGGGTCTTC
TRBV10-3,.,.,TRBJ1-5,CAISDYSNQPQHF,TGTGCCATCAGTGACTATAGCAATCAGCCCCAGCATTTT
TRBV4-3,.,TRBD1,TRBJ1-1,CASSQVDRVGTEAFF,TGCGCCAGCAGCCAAGTCGACAGGGTGGGGACTGAAGCTTTCTTT
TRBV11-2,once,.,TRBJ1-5,CASSPGGYSNQPQHF,TGTGCCAGCAGCCCGGGGGGGTATAGCAATCAGCCCCAGCATTTT
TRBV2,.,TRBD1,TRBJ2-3,CASRYGTGGTDTQYF,TGTGCCAGCAGATACGGGACAGGGGGCACAGATACGCAGTATTTT
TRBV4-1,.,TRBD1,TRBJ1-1,CASSRQGANTEAFF,TGCGCCAGCAGCCGACAGGGCGCGAACACTGAAGCTTTCTTT
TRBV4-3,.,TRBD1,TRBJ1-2,CASSQLTIGGWDGYTF,TGCGCCAGCAGCCAACTCACGATAGGGGGCTGGGATGGCTACACCTTC
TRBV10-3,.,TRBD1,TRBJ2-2,CAISEEADRVTGELFF,TGTGCCATCAGTGAGGAAGCTGACAGGGTCACCGGGGAGCTGTTTTTT
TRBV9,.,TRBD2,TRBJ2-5,CASSVGAAGEWETQYF,TGTGCCAGCAGCGTTGGAGCAGCGGGAGAGTGGGAGACCCAGTACTTC
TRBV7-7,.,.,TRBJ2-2,CASSFRAGGELFF,TGTGCCAGCAGCTTCCGAGCGGGCGGGGAGCTGTTTTTT
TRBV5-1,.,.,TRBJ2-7,CASRSSTGSHEQYF,TGCGCCAGCCGGTCATCGACAGGCTCCCACGAGCAGTACTTC
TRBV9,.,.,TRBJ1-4,CASSVGWSGNEKLFF,TGTGCCAGCAGCGTAGGTTGGTCGGGAAATGAAAAACTGTTTTTT
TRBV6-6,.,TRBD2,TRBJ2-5,CASSDRGGETQYF,TGTGCCAGCAGTGATCGGGGAGGGGAGACCCAGTACTTC
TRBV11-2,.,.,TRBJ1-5,CASSLRGFRNQPQHF,TGTGCCAGCAGCTTAAGGGGGTTCAGGAATCAGCCCCAGCATTTT
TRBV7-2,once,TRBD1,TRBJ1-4,CASRVGQGVEKLFF,TGTGCCAGCAGAGTAGGACAGGGGGTTGAAAAACTGTTTTTT
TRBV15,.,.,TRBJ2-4,CATSTRVGATGGIQYF,TGTGCCACCAGCACTCGGGTGGGGGCCACGGGGGGCATTCAGTACTTC
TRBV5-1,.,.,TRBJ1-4,CASSLVGPPGDEKLFF,TGCGCCAGCAGCTTGGTGGGTCCCCCGGGGGACGAAAAACTGTTTTTT
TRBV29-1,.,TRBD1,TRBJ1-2,CSVYGPTGEEGYTF,TGCAGCGTTTATGGACCGACAGGGGAAGAGGGCTACACCTTC